The 21 T cell receptor beta chains presented below share a single source sample, sequenced in a study of blood T cell repertoires in COVID-19. Using immunoSEQ multiplex PCR, the repertoire was profiled, and TCRdb retains in-frame clones only, with some absent. The data contain more than 85,000 clones, 81% of them singletons. The material sequenced was peripheral blood. Receptor source: a woman aged 70 to 79 with acute or convalescent COVID-19.

The chain is built from TRBV18 and TRBJ1-2; 11 bases align to TRBD1. Germline CDR1 is KGHSH and CDR2 is LQKENI. The CDR3 contains 13 residues. V shed 8 bases, J shed 3 bases, and the junction held 2 bases outside the gene matches. CDR3 DNA sequence: TGTGCCAGCCGGGGACAGGGGGACTATGGCTACACCTTC. This translates into CASRGQGDYGYTF.

The J gene is TRBJ1-1, the V gene TRBV28, with 8 bases aligning to TRBD1. Unmatched junction bases numbered 15, after V lost 7 bases and J lost 8 bases. There are 15 residues in the CDR3. Per germline, CDR1 MDHEN and CDR2 SYDVKM. As DNA, the CDR3 is TGTGCCAGCAACCTACACCCCAGGGGGGACAGGGAAGCTTTCTTT. Translating gives CASNLHPRGDREAFF.

J is TRBJ1-1 and V is TRBV27; D remains ambiguous. V was trimmed by 0 bases and J by 0 bases, leaving 11 bases between them. The germline V gene has CDR1 MNHEY and CDR2 SMNVEV (reference sequence). This CDR3 is 16 amino acids long. CDR3 sequence (DNA): TGTGCCAGCAGTTTATCAGGTCGGCGGATGAACACTGAAGCTTTCTTT. Protein product: CASSLSGRRMNTEAFF.

The chain recombines TRBV11-2 with TRBJ2-3, with 9 bases fitting TRBD2. V shed 5 bases and J 4 bases; nucleotides not matched to a gene: 7. Germline V gene data show CDR1 as SGHAT and CDR2 as FQNNGV. The CDR3 contains 15 residues. DNA of the CDR3: TGTGCCAGCAGCCCTCGGACTAGCGAGGCAGATACGCAGTATTTT. Translated, it gives CASSPRTSEADTQYF.

The chain carries TRBV4-3 and TRBJ2-7; no reliable D call. The CDR3 runs 17 residues. Trimming stripped 0 bases from V and 0 bases from J, with 15 bases between. Germline CDR1 and CDR2: LGHNA and YSLEER. As DNA, the CDR3 is TGCGCCAGCAGCCAAGATCCCGACACGGCCGGCTCCTACGAGCAGTACTTC. It specifies CASSQDPDTAGSYEQYF.

This clone was seen just once. This rearrangement joins TRBV7-9 to TRBJ2-1; the match to TRBD2 covers 7 bases. The germline CDR1 and CDR2 sequences are SEHNR and FQNEAQ (reference sequence). V dropped 4 bases and J dropped 7; count of bases not matched to a gene: 7. The CDR3 is made up of 14 amino acids. The CDR3 DNA reads TGTGCCAGCAGCTGGGGGGAGGGTTTGAATGAGCAGTTCTTC. It codes for CASSWGEGLNEQFF.

This chain links TRBV7-2 with TRBJ2-5, with 14 bases identical to TRBD2. V was pared by 4 bases and J by 5 bases, with 15 bases of the junction left unmatched. Per germline, CDR1 SGHTA and CDR2 FQGNSA. CDR3 length: 19 amino acids. The CDR3 protein is CASSSPGLAGDVGVETQYF. The CDR3 nucleotides read TGTGCCAGCAGCTCTCCGGGACTAGCGGGAGATGTGGGGGTGGAGACCCAGTACTTC.

The genes are TRBV9 and TRBJ2-1, with a weak D call TRBD1 (6 bases). CDR3 length equals 15 residues. The ends were cut back, 2 bases at V and 3 bases at J, with 12 bases in the middle. From germline, CDR1 is SGDLS and CDR2 YYNGEE. The CDR3 DNA reads TGTGCCAGCAGCGTTAGGACAGAAAGCTACAATGAGCAGTTCTTC. Residues: CASSVRTESYNEQFF.

This chain uses TRBV18 with TRBJ1-4; 7 bases agree with TRBD1. J gave up 8 bases and V 5 bases, and 14 bases lay outside the gene matches. The CDR3 runs to 16 residues. The V gene's germline CDR1 is KGHSH and CDR2 LQKENI. DNA of the CDR3: TGTGCCAGCTCAGCAACTGGCCAGGGGGACCCGGAAAAACTGTTTTTT. This sequence encodes CASSATGQGDPEKLFF.

The chain has TRBV9 and TRBJ1-4, with 10 bases that match TRBD1. V lost 0 bases and J lost 5; bases outside the gene matches: 10. The CDR3 extends over 18 amino acids. Germline values: CDR1 SGDLS, CDR2 YYNGEE. The CDR3 loop is CASSVATGTGAVNEKLFF. The CDR3 DNA reads TGTGCCAGCAGCGTAGCTACGGGGACAGGGGCGGTAAATGAAAAACTGTTTTTT.

The V and J genes are TRBV19 and TRBJ1-1; the D is unclear. V was pared by 3 bases and J by 6 bases, with 11 bases between. The CDR3 totals 13 residues. CDR1 LNHDA and CDR2 SQIVND come from the germline V gene (reference sequence). CDR3 loop: CASSIIPNAEAFF. CDR3 nucleotides: TGTGCCAGTAGTATCATCCCTAACGCTGAAGCTTTCTTT.

J is TRBJ2-7 and V is TRBV28; the D is unclear. Trimming left V 3 bases short and J 5 bases short, with 11 bases between. The CDR3 is 13 amino acids. Looked up from germline, CDR1 is MDHEN and CDR2 is SYDVKM. CDR3 DNA: TGTGCCAGCAGTTTCCCGCTGAGCGACGAGCAGTACTTC. Its translation is CASSFPLSDEQYF.

V and J are TRBV27 and TRBJ1-2; TRBD1 aligns across 8 bases. Trimming removed 3 bases from V and 4 bases from J; junction bases left unmatched: 4. The CDR3 consists of 14 residues. From germline, CDR1 is MNHEY and CDR2 SMNVEV (reference sequence). This CDR3 reads CASSFRGPPYGYTF. CDR3 in DNA: TGTGCCAGCAGTTTCAGGGGGCCGCCCTATGGCTACACCTTC.

This clone occurred once. The gene calls are TRBV4-3 and TRBJ2-2, with D possibly being TRBD2 (7 bases). Per the germline V gene, CDR1 is LGHNA and CDR2 is YSLEER. V was clipped by 4 bases and J by 4 bases, with 19 bases between them. This CDR3 comprises 17 residues. CDR3 sequence reads: CASSPDEGGGRTGELFF. The CDR3 bases are TGCGCCAGCAGCCCCGATGAGGGGGGGGGCCGCACCGGGGAGCTGTTTTTT.

The V call is TRBV5-1, the J call TRBJ1-4; D is unresolved. The germline CDR1 and CDR2 sequences are SGHRS and YFSETQ. The V and J ends lost 2 bases and 5 bases respectively, with 10 bases between them. The CDR3 contains 14 residues. The CDR3 bases are TGCGCCAGCAGCTTTGGCAGGCCCAATGAAAAACTGTTTTTT. Protein sequence: CASSFGRPNEKLFF.

The chain recombines TRBV2 with TRBJ2-3; 10 bases agree with TRBD1. The CDR3 totals 14 residues. Germline CDR1 SNHLY, CDR2 FYNNEI. V was pared by 5 bases and J by 6 bases, with 5 bases of the junction left unmatched. The CDR3, as DNA: TGTGCCAGCAGTCTAGACAGGGGGCTTGATACGCAGTATTTT. It yields the protein CASSLDRGLDTQYF.

The rearrangement links TRBV2 to TRBJ2-2, with 12 bases lining up with TRBD2. Per the germline V gene, CDR1 is SNHLY and CDR2 is FYNNEI. This CDR3 is 14 amino acids long. The trim removed 7 bases at V and 5 bases at J, leaving 2 bases unmatched. The CDR3 coding sequence is TGTGCCAGCATACTAGCGGGAGGAACCGGGGAGCTGTTTTTT. Amino acid sequence: CASILAGGTGELFF.

This rearrangement joins TRBV19 to TRBJ1-5, with TRBD1 matching over 7 bases. The CDR3 is made up of 18 amino acids. V lost 0 bases, J lost 0 bases, and 8 bases stayed unmatched. CDR1 is LNHDA and CDR2 is SQIVND in the germline V gene (reference sequence). The CDR3 bases are TGTGCCAGTAGTATAGATCCTGACAGGGTCTATAGCAATCAGCCCCAGCATTTT. Translation gives CASSIDPDRVYSNQPQHF.

The table lists this clone with a count of one. The CDR3 here is CASSLPGQGEETQYF. CDR3 nucleotide sequence: TGTGCCAGCAGCCTACCGGGACAGGGGGAAGAGACCCAGTACTTC. The chain employs TRBV5-4 and TRBJ2-5; TRBD1 aligns across 11 bases. The V gene end was trimmed by 4 bases and the J gene end by 3 bases; junction bases not matched to a gene: 5. CDR1 and CDR2 (germline): SGHNT, YYREEE (reference sequence). This CDR3 is 15 amino acids long.

The gene calls are TRBV4-2 and TRBJ2-1; 7 positions match TRBD2. Losses at the gene ends were 4 bases for V and 7 bases for J; bases not matched to a gene: 13. Per the germline V gene, CDR1 is LGHNA and CDR2 is YNFKEQ. The CDR3 runs to 16 residues. The CDR3 here is CASSPSWAGVYNEQFF. CDR3 sequence (DNA): TGTGCCAGCAGCCCTTCCTGGGCGGGAGTTTATAATGAGCAGTTCTTC.

This clone was recorded a few times. The V gene is TRBV20-1, the J gene TRBJ2-5, with D perhaps TRBD2 (6 bases). The germline V gene has CDR1 DFQATT and CDR2 SNEGSKA (reference sequence). Trimming cost V 3 bases and J 5 bases, with 19 bases left between them. The CDR3 runs to 15 residues. The CDR3 loop reads CSASGIGLGRETQYF. CDR3 DNA: TGCAGTGCTAGTGGGATCGGGTTGGGGAGGGAGACCCAGTACTTC.